This T cell receptor (beta chain) was retrieved from a study of a mutant IDH1 vaccine in newly diagnosed glioma. Sequencing used immunoSEQ multiplex PCR; TCRdb keeps in-frame clones, though not all of them. This table has around 56,000 clones, more than 85% appearing once. Points on this clone: Its specificity is not known.

Findings and limits, study-wide: There seemed to be no relation between pseudoprogression and changes in top peripheral T cell clonotypes.

Time point: baseline, week 1 (first vaccination visit). Treatment meaning: pre-vaccination baseline after standard-of-care therapy. Germline V CDR1 and CDR2: GTSNPN, SVGIG (reference sequence). CDR3 length equals 13 residues. Trimming stripped 0 bases from V and 4 bases from J, with 8 bases between. The material was PBMCs, obtained from a glioma patient treated with radiotherapy, temozolomide or both. The chain has TRBV30 and TRBJ2-3, with D tentatively TRBD2 (5 bases). The receptor comes from a man aged 50 to 60 with glioma. CDR3 nucleotides: TGTGCCTGGAGTGTAAAGGGAGCAGATACGCAGTATTTT. This sequence encodes CAWSVKGADTQYF.